The 27 T cell receptor beta chains below all came from one sample that was sequenced in a study of molecular identifiers for immune sequencing clone quantification. Each CDR3 protein gets one entry after TCRdb re-called the PCR reads with MiXCR. Of just under 65,000 distinct CDR3 sequences in the sample, over 15% were seen once. The specimen sequenced was naive CD8+ T cells from blood, with Jurkat cell RNA spiked in. Subset indicated: FACS-sorted CD8+CD4-CCR7+CD45RA+ naive T cells. These receptors all come from a human donor in good health. Some libraries in this study had Jurkat cell RNA spiked in.

The table lists this clonotype with many counts. This chain connects TRBV19 to TRBJ2-1, with D hard to call. V dropped 3 bases and J dropped 0 bases, with 6 bases sitting between them. The CDR3 totals 14 residues. Germline loops: CDR1 LNHDA, CDR2 SQIVND (reference sequence). CDR3 loop: CASSIPSSYNEQFF. In nucleotides, the CDR3 is TGTGCCAGTAGTATTCCGTCCTCCTACAATGAGCAGTTCTTC.

This clonotype has at least ten counts. The V and J genes are TRBV27 and TRBJ1-2; 9 bases are a match to TRBD1. The germline CDR1 and CDR2 sequences are MNHEY and SMNVEV (reference sequence). The junction had 6 bases not matched to a gene; V was cut back by 6 bases and J by 4 bases. This CDR3 is 14 amino acids long. DNA of the CDR3: TGTGCCAGCAGCTCCGGGACAGGGCGCTATGGCTACACCTTC. Translation: CASSSGTGRYGYTF.

This clonotype was picked up many times. The chain has TRBV11-2 and TRBJ2-3; perhaps TRBD2 as D (7 bases). This CDR3 is 16 amino acids long. Germline assignment: CDR1 SGHAT and CDR2 FQNNGV. Trimming shortened V by 0 bases and J by 2 bases, and 12 bases separated the two germline ends. CDR3 nucleotides: TGTGCCAGCAGCTTAGATGCGGGGGCGACCACAGATACGCAGTATTTT. Translation: CASSLDAGATTDTQYF.

This clonotype appeared many times. The rearrangement links TRBV27 to TRBJ2-3; TRBD1 might be the D (6 bases). This CDR3 contains 14 residues. Trimming cost V 3 bases and J 0 bases, with 7 bases left between them. Germline V CDR1 and CDR2: MNHEY, SMNVEV (reference sequence). CDR3 DNA sequence: TGTGCCAGCAGTTTGGGACACAGCACAGATACGCAGTATTTT. This codes for CASSLGHSTDTQYF.

As to this clonotype: One base away lies a much larger clone, so this may be a sequencing read error. The chain recombines TRBV27 with TRBJ2-3; tentatively, D is TRBD1 or TRBD2 (6 bases each). Germline V gene lookup returns CDR1 MNHEY and CDR2 SMNVEV (reference sequence). The CDR3 totals 13 residues. The CDR3 spells CASSWGATDTQCF. The CDR3 DNA follows: TGTGCCAGCAGTTGGGGGGCCACAGATACGCAGTGTTTT.

In regard to this clonotype: This could be a read error, since a much larger clone is one nucleotide away. The rearrangement uses TRBV7-9 and TRBJ1-4; 8 bases are a match to TRBD1. The CDR3 loop spans 15 amino acids. CDR1 is SEHNR, CDR2 FQNEAQ, per germline (reference sequence). The CDR3 here is CASSLDRTGSEKLLF. The CDR3 DNA sequence: TGTGCCAGCAGCTTAGATCGGACAGGGAGTGAAAAACTGCTTTTT.

This clonotype was counted at least ten times. The chain uses TRBV7-8 and TRBJ2-3; D is uncertain. This CDR3 region has 13 residues. Germline V CDR1 and CDR2: SGHVS, FQNEAQ. V lost 1 base, J lost 7 bases, and 9 bases lay in between. The CDR3: CASSLGDLNTQYF. DNA for the CDR3: TGTGCCAGCAGCTTAGGGGATCTAAATACGCAGTATTTT.

The sample holds many counts of this clonotype. The chain recombines TRBV6-2 or TRBV6-3 with TRBJ2-7; TRBD1 matches at 7 bases. The CDR3 sequence is 18 residues long. After removal of 4 bases from V and 5 bases from J, the junction contained 20 bases not matched to a gene. Germline loops: CDR1 MNHEY, CDR2 SVGEGT. The CDR3 spells CASSFPRDRFQDQDEQYF. The CDR3 nucleotides read TGTGCCAGCAGTTTCCCCCGGGACAGATTTCAGGATCAGGACGAGCAGTACTTC.

This clonotype was seen ten or more times. In DNA, the CDR3 is TGTGCCAGCAGCTTTGTTGCAACTAATGAAAAACTGTTTTTT. Its translation: CASSFVATNEKLFF. The chain links TRBV7-9 to TRBJ1-4; D uncertain. Germline V gives CDR1 SEHNR, CDR2 FQNEAQ (reference sequence). The CDR3 length is 14 residues. Between the trimmed V and J ends, which lost 3 bases and 0 bases, there was a span of 5 bases.

This clonotype occurred many times. The chain employs TRBV7-8 and TRBJ2-5; D is ambiguous. V was clipped by 1 base and J by 5 bases, with 17 bases between them. CDR3 length equals 16 residues. Germline CDR1 reads SGHVS; CDR2 reads FQNEAQ. The CDR3 spells CASSLGVRPVSETQYF. Written as DNA, the CDR3 is TGTGCCAGCAGCTTAGGAGTACGGCCGGTTAGCGAGACCCAGTACTTC.

This clonotype showed up many times. This chain connects TRBV6-5 to TRBJ1-5, with 7 bases lining up with TRBD1. The trim removed 6 bases at V and 0 bases at J, leaving 5 bases unmatched. The CDR3 has 15 residues. Germline V gene sequence: CDR1 MNHEY, CDR2 SVGAGI. CDR3 loop: CASRAGGFSNQPQHF. The CDR3 nucleotides read TGTGCCAGCAGAGCAGGGGGATTTAGCAATCAGCCCCAGCATTTT.

This clonotype came up many times. The rearrangement uses TRBV27 and TRBJ2-7; the D gene is possibly TRBD2 (6 bases). This CDR3 spans 14 amino acids. V was pared by 4 bases and J by 4 bases, with 14 bases between. Germline CDR1 reads MNHEY; CDR2 reads SMNVEV (reference sequence). The CDR3 sequence: CASSSPIGRYEQYF. In nucleotides, the CDR3 is TGTGCCAGCAGTTCTCCGATTGGGAGGTACGAGCAGTACTTC.

Concerning this clonotype itself: A much larger clone differs by one base, so this may be a read error. In DNA form, the CDR3 reads TGTGCCAGCAGCACTACGGGACAGGGGAATCAGCCCCAGCATTTT. It is translated as CASSTTGQGNQPQHF. The chain uses TRBV11-2 and TRBJ1-5; TRBD1 matches 10 bases. Trimming removed 5 bases from V and 4 bases from J; junction bases left unmatched: 5. Per the germline V gene, CDR1 is SGHAT and CDR2 is FQNNGV. This CDR3 has 15 residues.

This clonotype has a count of ten or more. The chain has TRBV27 and TRBJ2-7; D possibly matches TRBD1 or TRBD2 (5 bases each). The germline V gene encodes CDR1 MNHEY and CDR2 SMNVEV (reference sequence). V lost 0 bases and J 8 bases, leaving 8 bases between the germline ends. CDR3 size: 12 residues. For the CDR3, the DNA is TGTGCCAGCAGTTTATCAGAGGGGAAGCAGTACTTC. Encoded protein: CASSLSEGKQYF.

This clonotype was observed a handful of times. The V call is TRBV2, the J call TRBJ2-3; 7 positions match TRBD2. The CDR3 totals 15 residues. CDR1 and CDR2 from the germline V gene are SNHLY and FYNNEI. The V gene end was trimmed by 2 bases and the J gene end by 5 bases; junction bases not matched to a gene: 7. The CDR3 loop reads CASSESGEGQDTQYF. DNA for the CDR3: TGTGCCAGCAGTGAATCGGGGGAGGGCCAAGATACGCAGTATTTT.

On this clonotype itself: This sequence may be a read error, since a much larger clone differs from it by one base. The V call is TRBV7-2, the J call TRBJ2-2; maybe TRBD2 (5 bases). The V gene lost 4 bases and the J gene lost 6 bases, with 18 bases spanning the gap. The CDR3 covers 16 residues. Germline loops: CDR1 SGHTA, CDR2 FQGNSA. The CDR3 sequence is CASSYNGNLRSGELFF. The CDR3, as DNA: TGTGCCAGCAGCTACAACGGGAACTTGAGATCCGGGGAGCTGTTTTTT.

A remark on this clonotype: This clone may be a read error of a much larger clone one base away. The chain has TRBV2 and TRBJ2-3, with 8 bases matching TRBD1. Germline V gene sequence: CDR1 SNHLY, CDR2 FYNNEI. This CDR3 region has 16 residues. The CDR3 DNA reads as TGTGCCAGCAGTGAAGGGACAGGGACAGACACAGATATGCAGTATTTT. It codes for CASSEGTGTDTDMQYF.

This clonotype was picked up a small number of times. Possible read error: a much larger clone is one base away. Here the CDR3 DNA reads TGTGCCAGCAGCCAAGACAGGGGGCTCTACGAGCGGTACTTC. Translated, it gives CASSQDRGLYERYF. The rearrangement joins TRBV16 to TRBJ2-7; TRBD1 matches 10 bases. Germline CDR1 reads KGHSY; CDR2 reads FQNENV. This CDR3 spans 14 amino acids.

This clonotype was recorded at least ten times. Compared with germline, one end of the junction differs, possibly owing to a read error. The chain recombines TRBV9 with TRBJ2-1; 13 bases map to TRBD2. CDR3 length: 18 amino acids. Per the germline V gene, CDR1 is SGDLS and CDR2 is YYNGEE. The CDR3 nucleotides read TGTGCCAGCAGCCCCCGGACTAGCGGGAGTCAGGTTTACAGTGAGCAGTTCTTC. Protein product: CASSPRTSGSQVYSEQFF. Drawing the rest from reference TRBV9 and TRBJ2-1, the complete variable domain is DSGVTQTPKHLITATGQRVTLRCSPRSGDLSVYWYQQSLDQGLQFLIQYYNGEERAKGNILERFSAQQFPDLHSELNLSSLELGDSALYFCASSPRTSGSQVYSEQFFGPGTRLTVL.

The chain has TRBV6-4 and TRBJ2-1; 7 nucleotides line up with TRBD1. Per the germline V gene, CDR1 is MRHNA and CDR2 is SNTAGT. This CDR3 has 16 residues. V lost 3 bases and J lost 4; bases outside the gene matches: 9. The CDR3 sequence is CASSESETGPYNEQFF. CDR3 nucleotide sequence: TGTGCCAGCAGTGAATCCGAGACAGGGCCTTACAATGAGCAGTTCTTC.

This clonotype was observed many times. The genes are TRBV19 and TRBJ2-7; 9 bases line up with TRBD2. This CDR3 comprises 16 residues. Looked up from germline, CDR1 is LNHDA and CDR2 is SQIVND (reference sequence). The V segment lost 1 base and the J segment 3 bases; nucleotides outside the gene matches: 7. The CDR3 nucleotides are TGTGCCAGTAGTATAGGGCTAGCGGGAACGGGCTACGAGCAGTACTTC. As protein: CASSIGLAGTGYEQYF.

This clonotype was observed a handful of times. The rearrangement links TRBV18 to TRBJ2-1, with TRBD2 as a possible D gene (6 bases). Trimming left V 5 bases short and J 0 bases short, with 11 bases between. The CDR3 covers 15 residues. Per germline, CDR1 KGHSH and CDR2 LQKENI. CDR3 DNA: TGTGCCAGCTCAAGGGACTCTAGCTCCTACAATGAGCAGTTCTTC. Its protein is CASSRDSSSYNEQFF.

This clonotype was observed at least ten times. The V gene is TRBV30, the J gene TRBJ2-7; D is undetermined. The CDR3 is made up of 13 amino acids. Germline CDR1 and CDR2: GTSNPN and SVGIG (reference sequence). V was cut by 1 base and J by 2 bases, with 9 bases left in between. In nucleotides, the CDR3 is TGTGCCTGGAGTGAGGTGGAACCCTACGAGCAGTACTTC. This encodes CAWSEVEPYEQYF.

On this clonotype itself: A read error may be the cause here, since a much bigger clone is one base away. The V call is TRBV7-2, the J call TRBJ2-1; TRBD1 might be the D (5 bases). This CDR3 is built from 13 residues. The V gene's germline CDR1 is SGHTA and CDR2 FQGNSA. The CDR3 bases are TGTGCCAGCAGACACATAAGGGGCAATGTGCAGTTCTTC. This codes for CASRHIRGNVQFF.

As for this clonotype: A read error may account for a junction end that differs from germline. The chain is built from TRBV9 and TRBJ2-7, with D uncertain. The germline V gene has CDR1 SGDLS and CDR2 YYNGEE. CDR3 size: 13 residues. CDR3 loop: CVSSVGWVDEQYF. As DNA, the CDR3 is TGTGTCAGCAGCGTGGGGTGGGTCGACGAGCAGTACTTC.

This clonotype has at least ten counts. This chain joins TRBV7-9 and TRBJ1-1; TRBD1 agrees at 7 bases. Trimming cost V 0 bases and J 4 bases; bases outside gene matches: 5. CDR1 SEHNR and CDR2 FQNEAQ come from the germline V gene (reference sequence). The CDR3 is 15 residues long. The CDR3 loop reads CASSLARRGPTEAFF. The CDR3 region has the DNA TGTGCCAGCAGCTTAGCGAGGAGGGGGCCCACTGAAGCTTTCTTT.

In regard to this clonotype: A much larger clone differs by one base, so this may be a read error. The chain employs TRBV4-1 and TRBJ1-2, with TRBD1 identical over 11 bases. There are 18 residues in the CDR3. The germline V gene encodes CDR1 MGHRA and CDR2 YSYEKL. Germline trimming cut 1 base from V and 6 bases from J; bases unmatched to any gene: 13. The CDR3 DNA sequence: TGCGCCAGCAGCCAAGTCCCCGAAGCCGGGACAGGGGGTAATGGCTACACCTTC. Translating gives CASSQVPEAGTGGNGYTF.